This T cell receptor beta chain came from a study of STAT5B mutations in CD4+ large granular lymphocyte leukemia. A note on this clone: Its antigen is still unknown.

The method was immunoSEQ multiplex PCR; TCRdb's version includes in-frame clones alone and lacks a portion of them. The table has some 35,000 clones, less than 70% seen once. General observations from the study: Data were not HLA-matched across samples. Main leukemic clonotypes were patient-specific, but more than 20% appeared at low frequency elsewhere.

The specimen sequenced was CD4+ T cells from blood buffy coats. This TCR was sampled from a human donor in good health.

CDR3 DNA sequence: TGTGCCTGGAGTGCGCCGGCAGCGGGACGGTATTTT. It codes for CAWSAPAAGRYF. V gene TRBV30 combines with J gene TRBJ2-3; TRBD2 matches 7 bases. J lost 14 bases, V lost 1 base, and 9 bases had no gene match. This CDR3 contains 12 residues. Per the germline V gene, CDR1 is GTSNPN and CDR2 is SVGIG (reference sequence).